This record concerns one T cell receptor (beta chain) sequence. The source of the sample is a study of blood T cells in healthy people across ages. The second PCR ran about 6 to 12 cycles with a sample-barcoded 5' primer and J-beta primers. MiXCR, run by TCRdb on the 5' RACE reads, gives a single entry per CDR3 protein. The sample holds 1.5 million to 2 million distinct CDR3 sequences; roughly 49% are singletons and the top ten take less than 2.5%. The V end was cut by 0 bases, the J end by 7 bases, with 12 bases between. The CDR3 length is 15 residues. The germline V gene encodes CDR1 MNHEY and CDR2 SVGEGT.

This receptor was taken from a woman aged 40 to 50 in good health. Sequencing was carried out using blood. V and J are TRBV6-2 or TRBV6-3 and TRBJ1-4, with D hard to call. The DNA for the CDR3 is TGTGCCAGCAGTTACTCGACTCTATCGGCTGAAAAACTGTTTTTT. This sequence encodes CASSYSTLSAEKLFF.